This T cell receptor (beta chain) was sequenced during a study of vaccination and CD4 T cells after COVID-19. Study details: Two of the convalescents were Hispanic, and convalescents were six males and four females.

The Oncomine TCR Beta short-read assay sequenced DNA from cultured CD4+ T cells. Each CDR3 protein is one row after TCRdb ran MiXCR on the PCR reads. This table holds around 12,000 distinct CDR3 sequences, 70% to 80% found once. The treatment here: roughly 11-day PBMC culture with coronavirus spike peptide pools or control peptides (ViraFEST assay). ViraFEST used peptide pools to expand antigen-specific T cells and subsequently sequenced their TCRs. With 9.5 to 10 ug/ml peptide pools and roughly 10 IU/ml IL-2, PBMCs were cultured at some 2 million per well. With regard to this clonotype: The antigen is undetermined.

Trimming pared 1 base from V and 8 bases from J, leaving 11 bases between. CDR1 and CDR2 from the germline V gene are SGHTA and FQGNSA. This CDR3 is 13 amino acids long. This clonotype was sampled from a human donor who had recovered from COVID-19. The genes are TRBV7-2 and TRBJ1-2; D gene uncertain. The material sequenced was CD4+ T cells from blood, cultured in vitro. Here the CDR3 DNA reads TGTGCCAGCAGCTTAGAGGTGGTAGGAGGCTACACCTTC. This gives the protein CASSLEVVGGYTF.